Detailed here is one T cell receptor beta chain. This specimen comes from a study of blood T cell repertoires in COVID-19. Only in-frame clones appear in the TCRdb table, and some are missing; sequencing was by immunoSEQ multiplex PCR. Among around 150,000 clones listed, around four fifths were seen once. CDR3 length equals 16 residues. The germline CDR1 and CDR2 sequences are MNHEY and SVGEGT. Trimming shortened V by 0 bases and J by 5 bases, and 14 bases separated the two germline ends. V and J are TRBV6-2 or TRBV6-3 and TRBJ2-1; a possible D gene is TRBD2 (6 bases). The sequence was collected from a woman of 80 years or more with acute or convalescent COVID-19. The sample was peripheral blood. The CDR3 reads CASSYSYPGAHNEQFF. The CDR3 nucleotides are TGTGCCAGCAGTTACTCGTACCCGGGAGCGCACAATGAGCAGTTCTTC.